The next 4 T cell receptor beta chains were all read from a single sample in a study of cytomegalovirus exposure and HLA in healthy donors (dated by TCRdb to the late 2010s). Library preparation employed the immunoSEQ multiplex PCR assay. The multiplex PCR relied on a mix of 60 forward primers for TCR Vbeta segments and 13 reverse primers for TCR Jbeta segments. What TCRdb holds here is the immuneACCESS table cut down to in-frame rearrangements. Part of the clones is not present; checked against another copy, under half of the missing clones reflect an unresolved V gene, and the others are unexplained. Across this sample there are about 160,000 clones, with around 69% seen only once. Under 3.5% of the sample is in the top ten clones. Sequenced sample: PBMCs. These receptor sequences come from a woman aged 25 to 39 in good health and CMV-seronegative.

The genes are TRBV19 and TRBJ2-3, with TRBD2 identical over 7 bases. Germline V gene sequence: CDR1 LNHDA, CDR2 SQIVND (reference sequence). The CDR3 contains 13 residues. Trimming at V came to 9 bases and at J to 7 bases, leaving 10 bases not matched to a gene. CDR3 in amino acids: CASSGTRHYTQYF. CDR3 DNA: TGTGCCAGCAGCGGGACTCGGCACTATACGCAGTATTTT.

The CDR3 region is CASSLAPSQETQYF. The CDR3 nucleotides read TGTGCCAGCAGCTTAGCGCCGAGCCAAGAGACCCAGTACTTC. J is TRBJ2-5 and V is TRBV7-9; D unclear. The CDR3 is 14 amino acids. V lost 0 bases and J 1 base, leaving 6 bases between the germline ends. In germline, CDR1 is SEHNR, CDR2 FQNEAQ (reference sequence).

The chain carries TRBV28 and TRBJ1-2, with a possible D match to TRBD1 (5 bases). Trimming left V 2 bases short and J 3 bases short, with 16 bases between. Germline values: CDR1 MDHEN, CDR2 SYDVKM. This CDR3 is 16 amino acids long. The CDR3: CASSLKVTATYYGYTF. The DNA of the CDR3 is TGTGCCAGCAGTTTAAAGGTGACAGCGACCTACTATGGCTACACCTTC.

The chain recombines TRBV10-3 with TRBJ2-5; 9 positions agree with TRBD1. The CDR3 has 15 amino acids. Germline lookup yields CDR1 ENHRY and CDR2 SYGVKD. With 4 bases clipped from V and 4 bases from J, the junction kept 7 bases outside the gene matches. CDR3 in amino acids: CAISGTQGAGETQYF. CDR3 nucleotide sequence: TGTGCCATCAGTGGGACACAGGGGGCGGGAGAGACCCAGTACTTC.